Below are 24 T cell receptor beta chains sequenced from a single sample in a study of shared clonotypes between healthy human individuals. Sequencing used immunoSEQ multiplex PCR; TCRdb keeps in-frame clones, though not all of them. This sample has roughly 2.5 million clones, with 90% to 95% found just once. The source material was naive CD4+ T cells sorted from blood. Subset specified: CD45RA+ positively selected. Receptors originate from a young man in good health.

This chain links TRBV7-9 with TRBJ2-1, with TRBD1 matching 7 bases. The CDR3 is 13 residues long. Germline V gives CDR1 SEHNR, CDR2 FQNEAQ (reference sequence). The J segment lost 8 bases and the V segment lost 7 bases, leaving 8 bases of the junction unmatched. For the CDR3, the DNA is TGTGCCAGCAAAAGTAGGGGGCCCGATGAGCAGTTCTTC. This gives the protein CASKSRGPDEQFF.

The rearrangement joins TRBV2 to TRBJ1-2, with 11 bases matching TRBD1. This CDR3 is 15 amino acids long. Germline V lookup: CDR1 SNHLY, CDR2 FYNNEI. V shed 1 base, J shed 4 bases, and the junction held 2 bases outside the gene matches. The chain's CDR3 is CASSEGGQGAYGYTF. CDR3 in DNA: TGTGCCAGCAGTGAAGGCGGACAGGGGGCCTATGGCTACACCTTC.

The chain combines TRBV10-2 with TRBJ1-1, with D possibly TRBD1 on 5 matching bases. Germline loops: CDR1 WSHSY, CDR2 SAAADI. Trimming removed 3 bases from V and 4 bases from J, with 12 bases in between. CDR3 size: 14 residues. CDR3 residues: CASSDQLGGTEAFF. The CDR3 DNA is TGCGCCAGCAGTGATCAGCTTGGGGGCACTGAAGCTTTCTTT.

The chain's CDR3 is CASGGLKGKDCTGELFF. The CDR3 DNA sequence: TGTGCCAGCGGGGGACTCAAGGGAAAGGACTGCACCGGGGAGCTGTTTTTT. The chain employs TRBV21-1 and TRBJ2-2; the table's D call of TRBD2 was not tested on the DNA. TRBV21-1 is designated a pseudogene. This CDR3 region has 17 residues.

This chain uses TRBV6-1 with TRBJ2-2; unclear D gene. The CDR3 extends over 15 amino acids. The germline CDR1 and CDR2 sequences are MNHNS and SASEGT. The ends were cut back, 7 bases at V and 1 base at J, with 13 bases in the middle. CDR3 in amino acids: CASIPLTGNTGELFF. DNA for the CDR3: TGTGCCAGCATTCCATTGACTGGGAACACCGGGGAGCTGTTTTTT.

The V call is TRBV29-1, the J call TRBJ1-2, with D uncertain. V was pared by 7 bases and J by 4 bases, with 13 bases between. Germline loops: CDR1 SQVTM, CDR2 ANQGSEA. The length of the CDR3 is 12 residues. The CDR3 is CSAGVEGYGYTF. The CDR3 coding sequence is TGCAGCGCTGGGGTTGAGGGCTATGGCTACACCTTC.

CDR3 in DNA: TGTGCCAGCAGCCTACTAGCGGGGGGCCAGAATGAGCAGTTCTTC. Its protein product is CASSLLAGGQNEQFF. The rearrangement links TRBV5-8 to TRBJ2-1; 12 nucleotides agree with TRBD2. In germline, CDR1 is SGHTS, CDR2 YDEGEE. V dropped 4 bases and J dropped 7; count of bases not matched to a gene: 6. This CDR3 is built from 15 residues.

The chain couples TRBV7-3 to TRBJ2-3; tentatively, D is TRBD1 (6 bases). Germline values: CDR1 SGHTA, CDR2 FQGTGA. Trimming shortened V by 3 bases and J by 1 base, and 14 bases separated the two germline ends. CDR3 length: 16 amino acids. The CDR3 protein is CASSFHRDMGTDTQYF. In DNA, the CDR3 is TGTGCCAGCAGCTTCCACAGGGACATGGGCACAGATACGCAGTATTTT.

Comments on this clone: The sample holds other DNA sequences that translate to the same CDR3. This chain connects TRBV18 to TRBJ2-7; D may match TRBD1 or TRBD2 (5 bases each). Germline CDR1 and CDR2: KGHSH and LQKENI. The CDR3 has 14 amino acids. V was clipped by 3 bases and J by 3 bases, with 12 bases between them. In DNA, the CDR3 is TGTGCCAGCTCACCGCCGGGGCTAGGCTACGAGCAGTACTTC. Its translation: CASSPPGLGYEQYF.

The V gene is TRBV6-1, the J gene TRBJ2-1; TRBD1 is a possible D gene (5 bases). Germline V gives CDR1 MNHNS, CDR2 SASEGT. V was cut by 6 bases and J by 1 base, with 10 bases left in between. The CDR3 sequence is 14 residues long. CDR3 loop: CASRLTDSYNEQFF. In DNA, the CDR3 is TGTGCCAGCAGGTTGACAGATTCCTACAATGAGCAGTTCTTC.

The chain has TRBV7-2 and TRBJ2-6; D uncertain. CDR1 SGHTA and CDR2 FQGNSA come from the germline V gene. The CDR3 is 16 amino acids. V was cut by 7 bases and J by 0 bases, with 13 bases left in between. CDR3 nucleotides: TGTGCCAGCAACGGCCGTACCTTCTCTGGGGCCAACGTCCTGACTTTC. Protein: CASNGRTFSGANVLTF.

This clone was counted only a few times. Other nucleotide sequences in the sample specify the same CDR3. DNA for the CDR3: TGCGCCAGCAGCTTGGGTGGGACAGGGTACAATGAGCAGTTCTTC. Protein product: CASSLGGTGYNEQFF. The rearrangement joins TRBV5-1 to TRBJ2-1, with TRBD1 identical over 9 bases. The CDR3 extends over 15 amino acids. Germline lookup yields CDR1 SGHRS and CDR2 YFSETQ. J lost 4 bases, V lost 0 bases, and 2 bases had no gene match.

This clone was picked up a small number of times. The chain couples TRBV6-6 to TRBJ1-1; D ambiguous. Deletions cut 5 bases from V and 7 bases from J, with 11 bases between. Per germline, CDR1 MNHNY and CDR2 SVGAGI (reference sequence). This CDR3 spans 12 amino acids. The DNA for the CDR3 is TGTGCCAGCAGTACCAGAAGATTTGAAGCTTTCTTT. Amino acid sequence: CASSTRRFEAFF.

The chain is built from TRBV6-5 and TRBJ2-7, with TRBD2 as a possible D gene (7 bases). Germline-derived CDR1 and CDR2 are MNHEY and SVGAGI. The V end lost 7 bases, the J end lost 6 bases, and 13 bases lay between the germline ends. The length of the CDR3 is 12 residues. The CDR3 region has the DNA TGTGCCAGCACGGGGGGCCGGGGCGAGCAGTACTTC. This codes for CASTGGRGEQYF.

The chain is built from TRBV19 and TRBJ1-1; unclear D gene. The CDR3 consists of 14 residues. Trimming cost V 3 bases and J 0 bases, with 8 bases left between them. Germline lookup yields CDR1 LNHDA and CDR2 SQIVND (reference sequence). CDR3 sequence reads: CASSILDLNTEAFF. CDR3 nucleotide sequence: TGTGCCAGTAGTATCTTGGATTTGAACACTGAAGCTTTCTTT.

In this sample, this clone turned up once. J is TRBJ2-2 and V is TRBV4-3; a weak D match, TRBD2 (5 bases). This CDR3 is 15 amino acids long. Germline V gives CDR1 LGHNA, CDR2 YSLEER. V was pared by 1 base and J by 3 bases, with 9 bases between. The CDR3 region has the DNA TGCGCCAGCAGCCAAGGTCAGAGGGACACCGGGGAGCTGTTTTTT. This translates into CASSQGQRDTGELFF.

The chain employs TRBV29-1 and TRBJ2-3, with a tentative D call TRBD2 (7 bases). Germline V CDR1 and CDR2: SQVTM, ANQGSEA. This CDR3 has 14 amino acids. V lost 4 bases to trimming and J lost 1 base, with 12 bases between them. In DNA, the CDR3 is TGCAGCGTTGGGGGGCTAGCGGGCACAGATACGCAGTATTTT. Protein product: CSVGGLAGTDTQYF.

This clone occurred a few times. Other nucleotide sequences in the sample specify the same CDR3. The chain links TRBV5-1 to TRBJ1-5; 10 nucleotides agree with TRBD1. V was pared by 4 bases and J by 2 bases, with 3 bases of the junction left unmatched. This CDR3 is 15 amino acids long. Per the germline V gene, CDR1 is SGHRS and CDR2 is YFSETQ. CDR3 sequence: CASSSGTGGNQPQHF. The CDR3 nucleotides read TGCGCCAGCAGCAGCGGGACAGGGGGCAATCAGCCCCAGCATTTT.

This clone turned up a few times. Other DNA variants within this sample encode the same CDR3. The rearrangement uses TRBV18 and TRBJ2-5; D not certain. Trimming took 2 bases from V and 3 from J, leaving 4 bases between them. The CDR3 has 12 amino acids. Germline V lookup: CDR1 KGHSH, CDR2 LQKENI. The chain's CDR3 is CASSPREETQYF. DNA for the CDR3: TGTGCCAGCTCACCAAGGGAAGAGACCCAGTACTTC.

The V call is TRBV7-9, the J call TRBJ2-7, with 7 positions matching TRBD2. Trimming removed 0 bases from V and 7 bases from J; junction bases left unmatched: 12. From germline, CDR1 is SEHNR and CDR2 FQNEAQ (reference sequence). The CDR3 is 16 amino acids. The CDR3 protein is CASSLALRESPREQYF. In DNA form, the CDR3 reads TGTGCCAGCAGCTTAGCATTGCGGGAGTCTCCTAGGGAGCAGTACTTC.

The chain recombines TRBV9 with TRBJ2-6, with 9 bases that match TRBD2. The CDR3 consists of 15 residues. The germline CDR1 and CDR2 sequences are SGDLS and YYNGEE. J was trimmed by 2 bases and V by 7 bases; bases with no gene match: 4. For the CDR3, the DNA is TGTGCCAGCGACCGACTAGCGGCTGGGGCCAACGTCCTGACTTTC. As protein: CASDRLAAGANVLTF.

The CDR3 sequence is CASSISPGAHYNEQFF. CDR3 nucleotides: TGTGCCAGCAGCATATCACCGGGGGCGCACTACAATGAGCAGTTCTTC. V gene TRBV9 combines with J gene TRBJ2-1; D tentatively fits TRBD1 or TRBD2 (6 bases each). Per germline, CDR1 SGDLS and CDR2 YYNGEE. The CDR3 sequence is 16 residues long. V gave up 4 bases and J gave up 3 bases, with 17 bases separating them.

This chain connects TRBV9 to TRBJ2-7; 7 nucleotides align to TRBD1. This CDR3 is built from 13 residues. Trimming at V came to 4 bases and at J to 6 bases, leaving 7 bases not matched to a gene. Germline CDR1 SGDLS, CDR2 YYNGEE. CDR3 sequence (DNA): TGTGCCAGCAGCCGGGACAGTGGGGGCGAGCAGTACTTC. It is translated as CASSRDSGGEQYF.

This sequence joins TRBV30 and TRBJ1-6, with 7 positions matching TRBD1. Losses at the gene ends were 0 bases for V and 9 bases for J; bases not matched to a gene: 8. Looked up from germline, CDR1 is GTSNPN and CDR2 is SVGIG (reference sequence). This CDR3 is 15 amino acids long. CDR3 bases: TGTGCCTGGAGTGTACTGGGGGCAGGGGGTTCACCCCTCCACTTT. Translating gives CAWSVLGAGGSPLHF.